These 2 T cell receptor beta chains were sequenced from one sample in a study of Graves' ophthalmopathy and Graves' hyperthyroidism. Using RNA transcripts, the TCR beta CDR3 regions were amplified. In the first round, RT-PCR was carried out with HTBI primers, and a multiplex PCR formed the second round. TCRdb independently ran MiXCR on the multiplex PCR reads; one entry per CDR3 protein. The table lists a few hundred thousand distinct CDR3 sequences, 20% to 25% of them singletons, with approximately 3% in the top ten. Sequenced: peripheral blood. These receptors were obtained from a woman aged 18-29 years with stable Graves' hyperthyroidism.

There are many counts of this clonotype. The rearrangement uses TRBV19 and TRBJ2-2; D not certain. The CDR3 length is 13 residues. With 7 bases removed from V and 0 bases from J, the gap between germline ends came to 6 bases. Germline lookup yields CDR1 LNHDA and CDR2 SQIVND (reference sequence). The CDR3 spells CASTHANTGELFF. In nucleotides, the CDR3 is TGTGCCAGTACCCACGCGAACACCGGGGAGCTGTTTTTT.

The chain is built from TRBV6-5 and TRBJ2-5; D is perhaps TRBD1 (8 bases). Germline CDR1 is MNHEY and CDR2 is SVGAGI. V lost 5 bases, J lost 9 bases, and 13 bases lay in between. This CDR3 is built from 12 residues. Here the CDR3 reads CASSQGAGAQYF. The CDR3 bases are TGTGCCAGCAGTCAGGGGGCGGGGGCCCAGTACTTC.